The 16 T cell receptor beta chains below all came from one sample that was sequenced in a study of cytomegalovirus exposure and HLA in healthy donors. PCR primers comprised 60 Vbeta and 13 Jbeta primers. Sequenced by immunoSEQ multiplex PCR; TCRdb stores in-frame clones only, minus some. The sample lists 250,000 to 300,000 clones, just under 85% occurring once. The sample taken for sequencing was PBMCs. All receptors derive from a woman aged 40-49 years in good health and CMV-seropositive.

The chain uses TRBV6-5 and TRBJ2-2; the D is unclear. Germline V gives CDR1 MNHEY, CDR2 SVGAGI. The V and J ends lost 0 bases and 0 bases respectively, with 8 bases between them. The CDR3 contains 16 residues. The CDR3 spells CASSYSNQANTGELFF. The CDR3 DNA follows: TGTGCCAGCAGTTACTCGAACCAGGCGAACACCGGGGAGCTGTTTTTT.

The chain couples TRBV28 to TRBJ2-7, with D possibly being TRBD2 (5 bases). The germline V gene encodes CDR1 MDHEN and CDR2 SYDVKM. The length of the CDR3 is 13 residues. Trimming cost V 6 bases and J 7 bases, with 16 bases left between them. CDR3: CASRVGFTGEQYF. The CDR3 DNA is TGTGCCAGCAGGGTGGGGTTTACGGGGGAGCAGTACTTC.

The gene calls are TRBV5-5 and TRBJ1-4; D is perhaps TRBD1 (6 bases). Trimming removed 6 bases at V and 8 bases at J, with 17 bases between. The CDR3 is 14 residues long. Per germline, CDR1 SGHKS and CDR2 YYEKEE (reference sequence). The CDR3 nucleotides read TGTGCCAGCACCACAGGGACAATTTGGGAAAAACTGTTTTTT. Protein product: CASTTGTIWEKLFF.

The gene calls are TRBV19 and TRBJ1-2; D is unresolved. Trimming removed 0 bases from V and 7 bases from J, with 15 bases in between. CDR1 LNHDA and CDR2 SQIVND come from the germline V gene (reference sequence). The CDR3 covers 15 residues. The CDR3 region has the DNA TGTGCCAGTAGTATAGATACGTTCGGGTTAGCTGGCTACACCTTC. This translates into CASSIDTFGLAGYTF.

Note on this clone: The same CDR3 is also encoded by other DNA sequences in this sample. This sequence joins TRBV28 and TRBJ2-6; D uncertain. In germline, CDR1 is MDHEN, CDR2 SYDVKM. The CDR3 extends over 14 amino acids. Trimming pared 5 bases from V and 2 bases from J, leaving 7 bases between. The DNA of the CDR3 is TGTGCCAGCAGTCCCCAAACTGGGGCCAACGTCCTGACTTTC. Residues: CASSPQTGANVLTF.

The chain uses TRBV30 and TRBJ1-5; perhaps TRBD1 as D (5 bases). Trimming shortened V by 1 base and J by 6 bases, and 10 bases separated the two germline ends. Germline CDR1 GTSNPN, CDR2 SVGIG (reference sequence). This CDR3 has 13 amino acids. The CDR3 nucleotides are TGTGCCTGGAGTGCGGGGGACTTTCAGCCCCAGCATTTT. Protein: CAWSAGDFQPQHF.

V usage is TRBV6-5 and J usage is TRBJ1-1; TRBD1 matches at 7 bases. Germline CDR1 is MNHEY and CDR2 is SVGAGI. The CDR3 covers 15 residues. Trimming at V came to 4 bases and at J to 4 bases, leaving 9 bases not matched to a gene. CDR3 bases: TGTGCCAGCAGTTCCGATCTGACAGGGACCACTGAAGCTTTCTTT. Residues: CASSSDLTGTTEAFF.

This sequence joins TRBV5-1 and TRBJ2-3, with a possible D match to TRBD2 (5 bases). The V end lost 0 bases, the J end lost 5 bases, and 13 bases lay between the germline ends. Looked up from germline, CDR1 is SGHRS and CDR2 is YFSETQ. The CDR3 has 15 residues. DNA for the CDR3: TGCGCCAGCAGCTTGGGAGGGTACCGGGAAGATACGCAGTATTTT. It translates to CASSLGGYREDTQYF.

The chain carries TRBV18 and TRBJ2-6, with TRBD1 matching over 7 bases. V lost 2 bases and J lost 0; bases outside the gene matches: 13. The germline CDR1 and CDR2 sequences are KGHSH and LQKENI. The CDR3 runs 20 residues. In nucleotides, the CDR3 is TGTGCCAGCTCACCATTAAGGCACCGGGACAGCAGCTCTGGGGCCAACGTCCTGACTTTC. Its translation: CASSPLRHRDSSSGANVLTF.

This clone was seen once. One junction end does not reproduce the germline sequence, and a read error may be involved. The J gene is TRBJ2-1, the V gene TRBV7-9; 8 nucleotides align to TRBD2. The germline V gene has CDR1 SEHNR and CDR2 FQNEAQ (reference sequence). The CDR3 spans 13 residues. DNA of the CDR3: TGTGCCGTCACTAGCGGCTCCTACAATGCGCAGTTCTTC. This translates into CAVTSGSYNAQFF.

This clone was seen only a few times. This CDR3 is CASSPTGGAFSYNEQFF. As DNA, the CDR3 is TGTGCCAGCAGCCCTACAGGGGGCGCGTTCTCCTACAATGAGCAGTTCTTC. The genes are TRBV5-4 and TRBJ2-1; 9 nucleotides match TRBD1. This CDR3 spans 17 amino acids. After removal of 4 bases from V and 0 bases from J, the junction contained 8 bases not matched to a gene. The germline gives CDR1 SGHNT, CDR2 YYREEE (reference sequence).

The V call is TRBV5-1, the J call TRBJ1-1; D is possibly TRBD1 (6 bases). The germline CDR1 and CDR2 sequences are SGHRS and YFSETQ. CDR3 length: 14 residues. Trimming shortened V by 3 bases and J by 1 base, and 10 bases separated the two germline ends. CDR3 loop: CASSYSQGNTEAFF. The CDR3 nucleotides are TGCGCCAGCAGCTACTCACAGGGGAACACTGAAGCTTTCTTT. The whole variable domain, remainder taken from reference TRBV5-1 and TRBJ1-1, is KAGVTQTPRYLIKTRGQQVTLSCSPISGHRSVSWYQQTPGQGLQFLFEYFSETQRNKGNFPGRFSGRQFSNSRSEMNVSTLELGDSALYLCASSYSQGNTEAFFGQGTRLTVV.

The chain recombines TRBV9 with TRBJ2-7, with D tentatively TRBD2 (5 bases). CDR1 and CDR2 from the germline V gene are SGDLS and YYNGEE. The CDR3 length is 16 residues. Trimming removed 2 bases at V and 2 bases at J, with 17 bases between. In DNA, the CDR3 is TGTGCCAGCAGCGTGTCACCGAGTGGAGGACCCTACGAGCAGTACTTC. The encoded protein is CASSVSPSGGPYEQYF.

The chain recombines TRBV6-4 with TRBJ2-2, with 9 bases lining up with TRBD2. From germline, CDR1 is MRHNA and CDR2 SNTAGT. There are 16 residues in the CDR3. Trimming cost V 5 bases and J 7 bases; bases outside gene matches: 11. For the CDR3, the DNA is TGTGCCAGCAGTCGTGGGCCTAGCGGGAATGACGGGGAGCTGTTTTTT. Translated, it gives CASSRGPSGNDGELFF.

The rearrangement links TRBV29-1 to TRBJ2-5; TRBD2 agrees at 7 bases. CDR3 size: 15 residues. In germline, CDR1 is SQVTM, CDR2 ANQGSEA. With V trimmed by 5 bases and J by 5 bases, 14 bases remained unmatched. CDR3 protein: CSVRRLWEGRETQYF. CDR3 DNA sequence: TGCAGCGTTCGCCGATTGTGGGAGGGCCGGGAGACCCAGTACTTC.

The J gene is TRBJ2-1, the V gene TRBV11-3; D not resolved. The germline CDR1 and CDR2 sequences are SGHNT and YENEEA. Trimming took off 0 bases at V and 4 bases at J, with 10 bases between the two ends. The CDR3 totals 15 residues. The CDR3 nucleotides read TGTGCCAGCAGCTTAGACTTAGACTCTTACAATGAGCAGTTCTTC. Protein product: CASSLDLDSYNEQFF.